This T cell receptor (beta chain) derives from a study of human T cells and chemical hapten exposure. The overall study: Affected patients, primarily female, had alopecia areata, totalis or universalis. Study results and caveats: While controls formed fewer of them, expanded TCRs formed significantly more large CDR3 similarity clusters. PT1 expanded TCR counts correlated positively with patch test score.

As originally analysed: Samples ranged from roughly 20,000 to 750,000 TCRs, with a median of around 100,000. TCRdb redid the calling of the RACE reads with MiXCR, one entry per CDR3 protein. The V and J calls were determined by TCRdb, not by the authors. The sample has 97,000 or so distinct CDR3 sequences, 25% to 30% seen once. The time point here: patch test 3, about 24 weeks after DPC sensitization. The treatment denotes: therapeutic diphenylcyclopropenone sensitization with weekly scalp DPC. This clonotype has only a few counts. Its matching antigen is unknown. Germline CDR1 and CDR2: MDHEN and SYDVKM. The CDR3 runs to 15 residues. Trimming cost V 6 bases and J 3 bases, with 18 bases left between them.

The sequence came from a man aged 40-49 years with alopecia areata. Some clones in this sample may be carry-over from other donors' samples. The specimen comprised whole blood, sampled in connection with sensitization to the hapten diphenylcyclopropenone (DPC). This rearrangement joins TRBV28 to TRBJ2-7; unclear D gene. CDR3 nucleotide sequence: TGTGCCAGCAGCCTGGCCCTACAGACATACTACGAGCAGTACTTC. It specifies CASSLALQTYYEQYF.